A single sample gave rise to the 8 T cell receptor beta chains below, sequenced in a study of cytomegalovirus exposure and HLA in healthy donors. The primer mix had 60 Vbeta and 13 Jbeta primers. Assay: immunoSEQ multiplex PCR; the TCRdb copy retains only in-frame clones and omits some. The table lists some 120,000 clones, around 80% of them singletons. Sequenced: PBMCs. These TCRs come from a woman aged 30 to 39 in good health and CMV-seronegative.

The genes are TRBV7-6 and TRBJ1-1, with 9 nucleotides matching TRBD1. The trim removed 2 bases at V and 4 bases at J, leaving 5 bases unmatched. Germline V gene sequence: CDR1 SGHVS, CDR2 FNYEAQ. The CDR3 has 15 residues. CDR3 coding DNA: TGTGCCAGCAGCTTAAGGGGGGGACAGGGCACTGAAGCTTTCTTT. It codes for CASSLRGGQGTEAFF.

This chain joins TRBV5-6 and TRBJ2-5; 8 nucleotides match TRBD2. After removal of 0 bases from V and 4 bases from J, the junction contained 14 bases not matched to a gene. This CDR3 comprises 18 residues. Germline lookup yields CDR1 SGHDT and CDR2 YYEEEE. The CDR3 reads CASSLARGGKTAGETQYF. CDR3 sequence (DNA): TGTGCCAGCAGCTTGGCCCGGGGGGGGAAGACAGCGGGAGAGACCCAGTACTTC.

V usage is TRBV4-1 and J usage is TRBJ2-7; 13 nucleotides match TRBD2. The germline V gene encodes CDR1 MGHRA and CDR2 YSYEKL. This CDR3 has 18 amino acids. V was pared by 0 bases and J by 2 bases, with 7 bases of the junction left unmatched. CDR3 sequence: CASSQEGLAGAHPYEQYF. CDR3 nucleotide sequence: TGCGCCAGCAGCCAAGAAGGACTAGCGGGGGCTCACCCCTACGAGCAGTACTTC.

The chain uses TRBV2 and TRBJ2-5, with no clear D. This CDR3 region has 12 residues. The germline V gene has CDR1 SNHLY and CDR2 FYNNEI. V was shortened by 1 base and J by 4 bases, with 4 bases between the two germline ends. The CDR3 loop is CASSEDRETQYF. The CDR3 DNA is TGTGCCAGCAGTGAAGATAGAGAGACCCAGTACTTC.

This clone was picked up a small number of times. J is TRBJ1-2 and V is TRBV19; 9 bases are shared with TRBD1. Germline V gene data show CDR1 as LNHDA and CDR2 as SQIVND (reference sequence). The CDR3 spans 15 residues. The V and J ends lost 7 bases and 4 bases, in that order; junction bases with no gene match: 10. DNA for the CDR3: TGTGCCAGTAAGGGACAGGGCCGTGTAAGCTATGGCTACACCTTC. Its protein is CASKGQGRVSYGYTF.

The chain couples TRBV11-2 to TRBJ2-7; 11 bases align to TRBD1. Germline CDR1 reads SGHAT; CDR2 reads FQNNGV. The CDR3 consists of 14 residues. The V segment lost 1 base and the J segment 6 bases; nucleotides outside the gene matches: 2. CDR3 amino acids: CASSLGTGGGEQYF. In DNA form, the CDR3 reads TGTGCCAGCAGCTTAGGGACAGGGGGCGGCGAGCAGTACTTC. The variable domain in full, completed from reference TRBV11-2 and TRBJ2-7, reads EAGVAQSPRYKIIEKRQSVAFWCNPISGHATLYWYQQILGQGPKLLIQFQNNGVVDDSQLPKDRFSAERLKGVDSTLKIQPAKLEDSAVYLCASSLGTGGGEQYFGPGTRLTVT.

The V gene is TRBV7-9, the J gene TRBJ2-2, with 10 bases identical to TRBD2. The junction had 9 bases not matched to a gene; V was cut back by 5 bases and J by 3 bases. This CDR3 region has 17 residues. Germline V gene sequence: CDR1 SEHNR, CDR2 FQNEAQ (reference sequence). CDR3 protein: CASSPPSGRGDTGELFF. The CDR3 DNA sequence: TGTGCCAGCAGCCCCCCTAGCGGGAGAGGCGACACCGGGGAGCTGTTTTTT.

This clone was found a few times. The J gene is TRBJ1-1, the V gene TRBV18; the D gene is possibly TRBD1 (6 bases). The CDR3 length is 16 residues. Germline V gives CDR1 KGHSH, CDR2 LQKENI. Between the trimmed V and J ends, which lost 3 bases and 1 base, there was a span of 15 bases. The CDR3 loop reads CASSPGGGLQNTEAFF. Here the CDR3 DNA reads TGTGCCAGCTCACCGGGAGGGGGTCTCCAGAACACTGAAGCTTTCTTT.